These 26 T cell receptor beta chains share one sample of origin, sequenced in a study of T cell repertoires in cytomegalovirus infection. The antigens these receptors bind are not known. From the reads, TCRdb called clonotypes with MiXCR, one entry per CDR3 protein. Here the sample spans 80,000 or so distinct CDR3 sequences, about 40% being singletons. The input for sequencing was CD8+ T cells from cultured PBMCs, taken from culture after CMV antigen stimulation. These receptors were taken from a human donor in good health (CMV status not recorded). Some clones in this sample may be carry-over from other donors' samples.

J is TRBJ1-1 and V is TRBV5-1; 7 bases fit TRBD1. This CDR3 has 13 residues. Per germline, CDR1 SGHRS and CDR2 YFSETQ. V was clipped by 4 bases and J by 8 bases; unmatched bases: 8. In nucleotides, the CDR3 is TGCGCCAGCAGCATAGGGACAGAGAGGGAAGCTTTCTTT. This translates into CASSIGTEREAFF. The variable domain in full, completed from reference TRBV5-1 and TRBJ1-1, reads KAGVTQTPRYLIKTRGQQVTLSCSPISGHRSVSWYQQTPGQGLQFLFEYFSETQRNKGNFPGRFSGRQFSNSRSEMNVSTLELGDSALYLCASSIGTEREAFFGQGTRLTVV.

This clonotype was seen more than once but under ten times. The genes are TRBV5-4 and TRBJ2-7; TRBD1 might be the D (6 bases). Germline lookup yields CDR1 SGHNT and CDR2 YYREEE (reference sequence). V gave up 4 bases and J gave up 5 bases, with 13 bases separating them. CDR3 length: 13 residues. Here the CDR3 DNA reads TGTGCCAGCAGCGGGCAGGGGTTCCACGAGCAGTACTTC. Its protein is CASSGQGFHEQYF.

In this sample, this clonotype turned up a few times. CDR3 loop: CASSLTAGTAYNEQFF. DNA of the CDR3: TGTGCCAGCAGCCTTACAGCGGGGACTGCCTACAATGAGCAGTTCTTC. The genes are TRBV7-6 and TRBJ2-1; 7 nucleotides match TRBD2. The V gene's germline CDR1 is SGHVS and CDR2 FNYEAQ. J gave up 2 bases and V 5 bases, and 9 bases lay outside the gene matches. The CDR3 length is 16 residues.

J is TRBJ1-2 and V is TRBV27; D call uncertain. Trimming took 4 bases from V and 4 from J, leaving 13 bases between them. The CDR3 covers 14 residues. Germline-derived CDR1 and CDR2 are MNHEY and SMNVEV (reference sequence). In DNA, the CDR3 is TGTGCCAGCAGTTACGGACCGGCCGGCTATGGCTACACCTTC. Amino acids: CASSYGPAGYGYTF.

For this clonotype: This may be a read error, as it is one base from a much larger clone. The rearrangement uses TRBV7-4 and TRBJ1-3; D ambiguous. Germline lookup yields CDR1 SGHVT and CDR2 SQSDAQ. This CDR3 has 15 amino acids. This chain's CDR3 is CAISHQATDGNTIYF. DNA for the CDR3: TGTGCCATCAGCCATCAAGCGACGGATGGAAACACCATATATTTT. The full variable domain, rest sourced from reference TRBV7-4 and TRBJ1-3, is GAGVSQSPRYKVAKRGRDVALRCDSISGHVTLYWYRQTLGQGSEVLTYSQSDAQRDKSGRPSGRFSAERPERSVSTLKIQRTEQGDSAVYLCAISHQATDGNTIYFGEGSWLTVV.

The chain carries TRBV11-2 and TRBJ2-5; maybe TRBD2 (5 bases). Looked up from germline, CDR1 is SGHAT and CDR2 is FQNNGV. This CDR3 has 15 residues. The V end lost 3 bases, the J end lost 4 bases, and 15 bases lay between the germline ends. CDR3 DNA: TGTGCCAGCAGCTTTGCGGCGGGCGGAGGAGAGACCCAGTACTTC. Residues: CASSFAAGGGETQYF.

This chain connects TRBV28 to TRBJ2-2; perhaps D is TRBD1 or TRBD2 (5 bases each). Germline lookup yields CDR1 MDHEN and CDR2 SYDVKM. The ends were cut back, 3 bases at V and 4 bases at J, with 12 bases in the middle. The length of the CDR3 is 15 residues. The CDR3 region is CASSFSAGSTGELFF. Written as DNA, the CDR3 is TGTGCCAGCAGTTTCTCGGCAGGGAGCACCGGGGAGCTGTTTTTT.

This clonotype was picked up many times. This chain connects TRBV7-8 to TRBJ1-5; unclear D gene. Germline CDR1 SGHVS, CDR2 FQNEAQ. V was shortened by 3 bases and J by 4 bases, with 7 bases between the two germline ends. The CDR3 spans 13 residues. DNA of the CDR3: TGTGCCAGCAGCTTGACGGCGAATCAGCCCCAGCATTTT. Its protein is CASSLTANQPQHF.

V is TRBV10-3 and J is TRBJ2-7; TRBD2 might be the D (6 bases). The CDR3 is 16 amino acids. Germline V CDR1 and CDR2: ENHRY, SYGVKD. V lost 2 bases and J lost 3, with 17 bases in between. The CDR3: CAISERGRREIYEQYF. The DNA for the CDR3 is TGTGCCATCAGTGAGAGGGGTAGGAGGGAGATCTACGAGCAGTACTTC.

This clonotype was seen more than once but under ten times. This chain joins TRBV7-6 and TRBJ1-1; D remains unclear. The CDR3 runs 13 residues. Trimming pared 5 bases from V and 2 bases from J, leaving 9 bases between. The germline CDR1 and CDR2 sequences are SGHVS and FNYEAQ. The CDR3 nucleotides read TGTGCCAGCAGCCAGGAAGGCAACACTGAAGCTTTCTTT. Protein: CASSQEGNTEAFF.

This clonotype came up a few times. V and J are TRBV27 and TRBJ1-1; D uncertain. This CDR3 has 15 residues. Germline values: CDR1 MNHEY, CDR2 SMNVEV (reference sequence). Trimming removed 2 bases at V and 1 base at J, with 11 bases between. Here the CDR3 reads CASSLVKAGNTEAFF. The CDR3 DNA is TGTGCCAGCAGTTTAGTAAAGGCGGGGAACACTGAAGCTTTCTTT.

This clonotype appeared a few times. The chain employs TRBV7-6 and TRBJ1-4; weak D call: TRBD1 (5 bases). The germline gives CDR1 SGHVS, CDR2 FNYEAQ. The CDR3 sequence is 11 residues long. V lost 3 bases, J lost 10 bases, and 6 bases lay in between. The CDR3 coding sequence is TGTGCCAGCAGCTTGGGGCGAAAACTGTTTTTT. This codes for CASSLGRKLFF.

V gene TRBV7-2 combines with J gene TRBJ2-1; D may be TRBD2 (6 bases). CDR1 is SGHTA and CDR2 is FQGNSA in the germline V gene. V lost 4 bases and J lost 6, with 10 bases in between. The CDR3 has 13 residues. In DNA form, the CDR3 reads TGTGCCAGCAGCTGGGAGGAGAGCAATGAGCAGTTCTTC. Protein product: CASSWEESNEQFF.

The CDR3 sequence: CASSPPGRPTNNEQFF. The CDR3 DNA is TGTGCCAGCTCACCACCGGGCCGACCTACAAACAATGAGCAGTTCTTC. V is TRBV18 and J is TRBJ2-1, with D unclear. CDR1 and CDR2 (germline): KGHSH, LQKENI. Trimming removed 0 bases at V and 5 bases at J, with 14 bases between. This CDR3 is built from 16 residues.

The chain couples TRBV27 to TRBJ2-2, with D possibly TRBD1 on 8 matching bases. This CDR3 has 21 amino acids. Germline values: CDR1 MNHEY, CDR2 SMNVEV (reference sequence). Trimming took off 0 bases at V and 1 base at J, with 24 bases between the two ends. DNA for the CDR3: TGTGCCAGCAGTTTATCGAACCTCCCGACAGGGGCGGGAGAGAACACCGGGGAGCTGTTTTTT. Translation gives CASSLSNLPTGAGENTGELFF.

The chain recombines TRBV6-6 with TRBJ1-5; perhaps TRBD1 as D (5 bases). The V gene's germline CDR1 is MNHNY and CDR2 SVGAGI (reference sequence). The CDR3 is 15 residues long. The V end was cut by 6 bases, the J end by 1 base, with 13 bases between. The CDR3 reads CASSYGTKSNQPQHF. The CDR3 DNA reads as TGTGCCAGCAGCTACGGGACGAAGAGCAATCAGCCCCAGCATTTT.

The chain joins TRBV3-1 to TRBJ1-6; TRBD1 is a possible D gene (5 bases). The germline CDR1 and CDR2 sequences are LGHDT and YNNKEL (reference sequence). The V end lost 0 bases, the J end lost 4 bases, and 10 bases lay between the germline ends. This CDR3 comprises 16 residues. Written as DNA, the CDR3 is TGTGCCAGCAGCCAAGAACGGGGGTTGTATAATTCACCCCTCCACTTT. It specifies CASSQERGLYNSPLHF.

This chain's CDR3 is CASSLSAGGPETQYF. The CDR3 region has the DNA TGTGCCAGCAGTCTTTCGGCGGGGGGGCCGGAGACCCAGTACTTC. The rearrangement uses TRBV2 and TRBJ2-5; 9 nucleotides align to TRBD2. The CDR3 totals 15 residues. From germline, CDR1 is SNHLY and CDR2 FYNNEI. With V trimmed by 5 bases and J by 5 bases, 9 bases remained unmatched.

In this sample, this clonotype turned up a few times. This CDR3 reads CASSFVGKALDEQFF. As DNA, the CDR3 is TGTGCCAGCAGTTTTGTGGGAAAGGCTCTCGATGAGCAGTTCTTC. The V gene is TRBV27, the J gene TRBJ2-1, with D unresolved. This CDR3 is 15 amino acids long. CDR1 MNHEY and CDR2 SMNVEV come from the germline V gene (reference sequence). V was cut by 3 bases and J by 8 bases, with 17 bases left in between.

J is TRBJ2-5 and V is TRBV27; possible D gene TRBD2, 5 bases. V was clipped by 3 bases and J by 3 bases, with 17 bases between them. CDR3 length equals 16 residues. CDR1 and CDR2 (germline): MNHEY, SMNVEV (reference sequence). The CDR3 bases are TGTGCCAGCAGTTTTCGGGGTACGGTGACGGAAGAGACCCAGTACTTC. It codes for CASSFRGTVTEETQYF.

The J gene is TRBJ2-7, the V gene TRBV27; no definite D call. Germline V gene sequence: CDR1 MNHEY, CDR2 SMNVEV (reference sequence). The CDR3 has 16 residues. V dropped 5 bases and J dropped 0 bases, with 17 bases sitting between them. CDR3 in amino acids: CASSKELPLSSYEQYF. The CDR3 DNA reads TGTGCCAGCAGTAAGGAGCTGCCCCTTAGCTCCTACGAGCAGTACTTC.

The J gene is TRBJ2-1, the V gene TRBV4-3; 7 bases are a match to TRBD1. This CDR3 contains 16 residues. V lost 2 bases and J lost 5; bases outside the gene matches: 9. Germline CDR1 reads LGHNA; CDR2 reads YSLEER. CDR3: CASSQFRGQGDNEQFF. CDR3 coding DNA: TGCGCCAGCAGCCAATTTCGCGGCCAGGGGGACAATGAGCAGTTCTTC.

This clonotype was observed at least ten times. V gene TRBV20-1 combines with J gene TRBJ1-6; 11 bases fit TRBD1. There are 14 residues in the CDR3. Trimming cost V 5 bases and J 9 bases; bases outside gene matches: 6. Per germline, CDR1 DFQATT and CDR2 SNEGSKA (reference sequence). This chain's CDR3 is CSASGQGEASPLHF. The CDR3 region has the DNA TGCAGTGCTTCGGGACAGGGGGAAGCTTCACCCCTCCACTTT.

Concerning this clonotype: At one end the junction does not follow the germline gene, possibly because of a read error. V is TRBV7-9 and J is TRBJ1-1; 10 bases map to TRBD1. The germline gives CDR1 SEHNR, CDR2 FQNEAQ (reference sequence). This CDR3 is 15 amino acids long. CDR3 in DNA: TGTGCCAGCAGCAACGGACAGGGGGTGAACACTGAAACTTTCTTT. Its protein product is CASSNGQGVNTETFF.

The table lists this clonotype with a count of one. A junction boundary mismatches the germline segment, possibly from a read error. The chain couples TRBV7-6 to TRBJ2-5; 10 bases line up with TRBD2. Germline V gives CDR1 SGHVS, CDR2 FNYEAQ. This CDR3 has 19 amino acids. The DNA for the CDR3 is TGTGCCAGCATCTTAGTAGTAGTGGGACTAGCGAAAAACACAGAGACCCAGTACTTC. The encoded protein is CASILVVVGLAKNTETQYF.

At least ten counts were recorded for this clonotype. The genes are TRBV12-5 and TRBJ2-7; possibly TRBD2 for D (5 bases). CDR1 is LGHNT and CDR2 is FRNRAP in the germline V gene. V was shortened by 1 base and J by 3 bases, with 16 bases between the two germline ends. The CDR3 contains 16 residues. CDR3 sequence (DNA): TGTGCTAGTGGTTTGGGACCGGGATCAATAGGCTACGAGCAGTACTTC. Translation gives CASGLGPGSIGYEQYF. Full variable domain (rest looked up from reference TRBV12-5 and TRBJ2-7): DARVTQTPRHKVTEMGQEVTMRCQPILGHNTVFWYRQTMMQGLELLAYFRNRAPLDDSGMPKDRFSAEMPDATLATLKIQPSEPRDSAVYFCASGLGPGSIGYEQYFGPGTRLTVT.